This T cell receptor beta chain was sequenced for a study of T cell responses to AZD1222 COVID-19 vaccine. Profiling relied on immunoSEQ multiplex PCR, and the TCRdb table lists in-frame clones only, not all of them. The sample lists about 110,000 clones; just over 85% were seen once. Per germline, CDR1 LNHDA and CDR2 SQIVND (reference sequence). CDR3 length equals 16 residues. V was shortened by 0 bases and J by 3 bases, with 14 bases between the two germline ends. The V and J genes are TRBV19 and TRBJ1-1; D not resolved. The sequences come from peripheral blood, collected on day 0 of AZD1222 vaccination. The sequence came from an adult in good health. The CDR3 loop is CASSIDRLSDDTEAFF. Here the CDR3 DNA reads TGTGCCAGTAGTATAGATCGGCTCTCAGACGACACTGAAGCTTTCTTT. The full variable domain, with the rest looked up from reference TRBV19 and TRBJ1-1, is DGGITQSPKYLFRKEGQNVTLSCEQNLNHDAMYWYRQDPGQGLRLIYYSQIVNDFQKGDIAEGYSVSREKKESFPLTVTSAQKNPTAFYLCASSIDRLSDDTEAFFGQGTRLTVV.